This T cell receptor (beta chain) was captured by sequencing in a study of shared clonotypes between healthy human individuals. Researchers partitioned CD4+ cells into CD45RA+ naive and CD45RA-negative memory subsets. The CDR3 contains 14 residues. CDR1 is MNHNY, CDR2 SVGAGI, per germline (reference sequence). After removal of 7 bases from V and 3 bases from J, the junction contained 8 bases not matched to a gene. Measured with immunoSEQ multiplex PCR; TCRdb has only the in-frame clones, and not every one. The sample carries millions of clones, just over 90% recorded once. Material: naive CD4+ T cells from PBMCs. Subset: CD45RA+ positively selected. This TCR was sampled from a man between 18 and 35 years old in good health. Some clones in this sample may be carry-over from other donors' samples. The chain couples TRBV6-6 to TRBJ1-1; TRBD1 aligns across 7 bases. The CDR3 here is CASKLNRGYTEAFF. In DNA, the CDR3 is TGTGCCAGCAAACTAAACAGGGGTTACACTGAAGCTTTCTTT.